These 11 T cell receptor beta chains were all obtained from the same sample, sequenced in a study of PD-1 blockade in classical Hodgkin lymphoma. Here immunoSEQ multiplex PCR was the method, and the copy in TCRdb shows in-frame clones only, minus some. The sample carries fewer than 15,000 clones, 80% recorded once. All trial patients relapsed after autologous stem cell transplantation. The sample was peripheral blood mononuclear cells (PBMCs), taken at baseline. The origin of the receptors is a human donor with classical Hodgkin lymphoma.

The chain carries TRBV5-1 and TRBJ2-3, with a weak D call TRBD2 (5 bases). V lost 5 bases and J lost 0, with 22 bases in between. The CDR3 has 18 amino acids. Per the germline V gene, CDR1 is SGHRS and CDR2 is YFSETQ. The CDR3 loop is CASRGGLQQPTSTDTQYF. The DNA for the CDR3 is TGCGCCAGCAGAGGTGGACTTCAACAGCCCACTAGCACAGATACGCAGTATTTT. Full variable domain (remainder filled in from reference TRBV5-1 and TRBJ2-3): KAGVTQTPRYLIKTRGQQVTLSCSPISGHRSVSWYQQTPGQGLQFLFEYFSETQRNKGNFPGRFSGRQFSNSRSEMNVSTLELGDSALYLCASRGGLQQPTSTDTQYFGPGTRLTVL.

This chain joins TRBV10-3 and TRBJ2-1, with TRBD2 matching 11 bases. V lost 6 bases, J lost 6 bases, and 7 bases stayed unmatched. This CDR3 contains 15 residues. Germline V gene sequence: CDR1 ENHRY, CDR2 SYGVKD. The CDR3 spells CAIRDSGGAGNEQFF. The CDR3 coding sequence is TGTGCCATCAGGGATAGCGGGGGGGCCGGCAATGAGCAGTTCTTC.

The chain recombines TRBV10-3 with TRBJ1-5, with TRBD1 matching over 8 bases. The CDR3 is made up of 18 amino acids. The ends lost 8 bases at V and 2 bases at J; junction bases unmatched: 17. Germline V gene lookup returns CDR1 ENHRY and CDR2 SYGVKD. The CDR3, as DNA: TGTGCCATCCGGGACAGGTTCCTTTCAGAGTTTGGCAATCAGCCCCAGCATTTT. Translation gives CAIRDRFLSEFGNQPQHF.

The chain joins TRBV2 to TRBJ2-3, with 8 bases that match TRBD1. The germline V gene encodes CDR1 SNHLY and CDR2 FYNNEI. CDR3 size: 14 residues. With 7 bases clipped from V and 7 bases from J, the junction kept 10 bases outside the gene matches. CDR3 sequence reads: CASMEGQGVNTQYF. For the CDR3, the DNA is TGTGCCAGCATGGAAGGACAGGGAGTAAATACGCAGTATTTT. The entire variable domain, with the rest obtained from reference TRBV2 and TRBJ2-3, is as follows: EPEVTQTPSHQVTQMGQEVILRCVPISNHLYFYWYRQILGQKVEFLVSFYNNEISEKSEIFDDQFSVERPDGSNFTLKIRSTKLEDSAMYFCASMEGQGVNTQYFGPGTRLTVL.

This clone showed up just once. The V call is TRBV5-1, the J call TRBJ2-2; D might be TRBD1 (6 bases). Germline V gene sequence: CDR1 SGHRS, CDR2 YFSETQ. The CDR3 is 15 residues long. Trimming left V 4 bases short and J 6 bases short, with 16 bases between. Here the CDR3 DNA reads TGCGCCAGCAGCCCCGGACAGTTTGGGTCCGGGGAGCTGTTTTTT. It yields the protein CASSPGQFGSGELFF.

The rearrangement uses TRBV11-2 and TRBJ2-7, with D uncertain. The V gene lost 4 bases and the J gene lost 9 bases, with 16 bases spanning the gap. Germline values: CDR1 SGHAT, CDR2 FQNNGV. The CDR3 has 13 residues. In DNA, the CDR3 is TGTGCCAGCAGCTCACCGACGGGCAAAGGGCAGTACTTC. Translated: CASSSPTGKGQYF.

This chain uses TRBV11-3 with TRBJ2-4; D assignment may be TRBD1 or TRBD2 (6 bases each). Trimming took off 1 base at V and 8 bases at J, with 15 bases between the two ends. Per the germline V gene, CDR1 is SGHNT and CDR2 is YENEEA. The CDR3 consists of 15 residues. CDR3 residues: CASSLVWGAEDIQYF. For the CDR3, the DNA is TGTGCCAGCAGCTTAGTTTGGGGGGCGGAGGACATTCAGTACTTC.

V and J are TRBV28 and TRBJ1-1; D is ambiguous. There are 13 residues in the CDR3. V was pared by 2 bases and J by 1 base, with 5 bases between. CDR1 and CDR2 (germline): MDHEN, SYDVKM. Here the CDR3 DNA reads TGTGCCAGCAGTTTAGTGGCGAACACTGAAGCTTTCTTT. It encodes CASSLVANTEAFF.

The CDR3, as DNA: TGTGCCATCAGTGCGAGCGGGGGGCCGAACACCGGGGAGCTGTTTTTT. Translating gives CAISASGGPNTGELFF. V is TRBV10-3 and J is TRBJ2-2, with 9 nucleotides matching TRBD2. Germline V gene lookup returns CDR1 ENHRY and CDR2 SYGVKD. Unmatched junction bases numbered 3, after V lost 4 bases and J lost 0 bases. The CDR3 totals 16 residues.

The chain links TRBV2 to TRBJ2-7; TRBD1 aligns across 8 bases. Germline CDR1 is SNHLY and CDR2 is FYNNEI. The CDR3 has 15 residues. V lost 6 bases and J lost 6; bases outside the gene matches: 13. The CDR3: CASRGLLADRGEQYF. CDR3 bases: TGTGCCAGCAGGGGCCTGCTGGCCGACAGGGGCGAGCAGTACTTC.

This clone turned up a few times. The chain has TRBV28 and TRBJ1-4, with D perhaps matching TRBD1 (6 bases). Trimming left V 4 bases short and J 5 bases short, with 14 bases between. Germline CDR1 reads MDHEN; CDR2 reads SYDVKM. The CDR3 length is 15 residues. The CDR3 sequence: CASSSGGANNEKLFF. In nucleotides, the CDR3 is TGTGCCAGCAGTTCTGGGGGGGCAAACAATGAAAAACTGTTTTTT.